A selection of T cell receptor beta chains follows, all from one sample in a study of T-cell reconstitution after alpha-beta-depleted transplantation in children. TCRdb used MiXCR to reprocess the PCR reads, holding one entry per CDR3 protein. This table holds 250,000 to 350,000 distinct CDR3 sequences, more than 9% found once. The sample here was PBMCs from the stem cell graft donor, taken from the stem cell graft. Receptors originate from a human donor who donated a stem cell graft to a child with SCID. The CDR3 runs from the conserved cysteine through the conserved F or W. A D gene is named only where the DNA matches it firmly. Clone size is shown for a subset of rows, as once, few, many or a class of expanded clone.

TRBV2,TRBJ2-1,few,-,CASSEEGRRHNEQFF,TGTGCCAGCAGTGAAGAGGGACGACGCCACAATGAGCAGTTCTTC
TRBV25-1,TRBJ2-7,many,TRBD1,CASSAWGTGISHSYEQYF,TGTGCCAGCAGTGCATGGGGGACAGGAATCTCCCACTCCTACGAGCAGTACTTC
TRBV7-8,TRBJ2-4,many,-,CASSPGRNIQYF,TGTGCCAGCAGCCCTGGGAGAAACATTCAGTACTTC
TRBV20-1,TRBJ1-4,few,-,CSAPDSLLEKLFF,TGCAGTGCTCCAGACTCTCTTCTTGAAAAACTGTTTTTT
TRBV29-1,TRBJ2-2,-,-,CSVEGHDTGELFF,TGCAGCGTTGAGGGCCATGACACCGGGGAGCTGTTTTTT
TRBV20-1,TRBJ1-2,-,TRBD1,CSARTGEYGYTF,TGCAGTGCGAGGACAGGAGAATATGGCTACACCTTC
TRBV2,TRBJ2-5,-,-,CASSSNQETQYF,TGTGCCAGCAGTAGTAACCAAGAGACCCAGTACTTC
TRBV7-9,TRBJ2-3,few,-,CASSRTPPAGTDTQYF,TGTGCCAGCAGCCGAACTCCTCCAGCGGGCACAGATACGCAGTATTTT
TRBV10-3,TRBJ1-6,few,-,CAISESGGVSPLHF,TGTGCCATCAGTGAGTCTGGGGGAGTGTCACCCCTCCACTTT
TRBV12-3/TRBV12-4,TRBJ2-3,many,-,CASTKMAGPTDTQYF,TGTGCCAGCACTAAGATGGCAGGACCCACAGATACGCAGTATTTT
TRBV5-4,TRBJ2-2,-,TRBD1,CASSTRTGDLAGELFF,TGTGCCAGCAGCACAAGGACAGGGGACCTTGCCGGGGAGCTGTTTTTT
TRBV20-1,TRBJ1-5,few,TRBD1,CSARPTGMARQPQHF,TGCAGTGCTAGACCGACAGGGATGGCGAGGCAGCCCCAGCATTTT
TRBV5-1,TRBJ2-3,-,TRBD2,CASSSSGLAEITDTQYF,TGCGCCAGCAGCTCGTCGGGACTAGCGGAAATCACAGATACGCAGTATTTT
TRBV4-1,TRBJ2-7,many,TRBD1,CASSQETGGELGPYF,TGCGCCAGCAGCCAAGAGACAGGGGGGGAATTGGGTCCGTACTTC
TRBV7-9,TRBJ2-2,-,-,CASSPMMTRTGELFF,TGTGCCAGCAGCCCGATGATGACCAGAACCGGGGAGCTGTTTTTT
TRBV4-1,TRBJ1-4,-,-,CASSPQGHPSGEKLFF,TGCGCCAGCAGCCCCCAGGGACATCCGTCGGGTGAAAAACTGTTTTTT
TRBV7-9,TRBJ2-7,many,-,CASSLASEPEQYF,TGTGCCAGCAGCCTAGCATCCGAGCCCGAGCAGTACTTC
TRBV20-1,TRBJ1-1,-,TRBD1,CSAQSRDRAGEAFF,TGCAGTGCGCAGTCCCGGGACAGGGCCGGTGAAGCTTTCTTT
TRBV18,TRBJ1-1,-,-,CASCTLNTEAFF,TGTGCCAGCTGCACATTGAACACTGAAGCTTTCTTT
TRBV9,TRBJ2-1,few,-,CASSASGGADEQFF,TGTGCCAGCAGCGCCAGTGGGGGGGCGGATGAGCAGTTCTTC
TRBV18,TRBJ2-5,-,-,CASSPQGGETQYF,TGTGCCAGCTCACCCCAGGGAGGAGAGACCCAGTACTTC
TRBV7-3,TRBJ1-1,many,-,CASSPDWNTEAFF,TGTGCCAGCAGCCCCGATTGGAACACTGAAGCTTTCTTT
TRBV3-1,TRBJ1-2,few,TRBD1,CASSQPGQWRQYGYTF,TGTGCCAGCAGCCAACCGGGACAGTGGAGACAGTATGGCTACACCTTC
TRBV2,TRBJ2-7,-,-,CASSPVGGSYEQYF,TGTGCCAGCAGTCCAGTCGGAGGGTCCTACGAGCAGTACTTC
TRBV6-5,TRBJ1-1,few,-,CASSRPRRQGGNTEAFF,TGTGCCAGCAGCCGACCCCGGAGGCAGGGAGGAAACACTGAAGCTTTCTTT
TRBV2,TRBJ2-5,few,-,CASSPTGQFGETQYF,TGTGCCAGCAGTCCAACTGGACAGTTCGGGGAGACCCAGTACTTC
TRBV7-7,TRBJ2-3,few,TRBD1,CASSPSTGPPSTDTQYF,TGTGCTAGCAGCCCGTCGACAGGGCCTCCTAGCACAGATACGCAGTATTTT
TRBV9,TRBJ2-5,few,-,CASSAGREETQYF,TGTGCCAGCAGCGCCGGCAGAGAAGAGACCCAGTACTTC
TRBV12-3/TRBV12-4,TRBJ1-6,-,-,CASSPTETNSPLHF,TGTGCCAGCAGCCCCACGGAGACAAATTCACCCCTCCACTTT
TRBV11-3,TRBJ1-1,-,-,CASSLEARTEAFF,TGTGCCAGCAGCCTCGAGGCGAGGACTGAAGCTTTCTTT
TRBV20-1,TRBJ2-7,few,TRBD1,CSAPGQAIYEQYF,TGCAGTGCCCCGGGACAGGCCATCTACGAGCAGTACTTC
TRBV5-1,TRBJ2-7,-,-,CASSLEVVSYEQYF,TGCGCCAGCAGCTTGGAGGTTGTCTCCTACGAGCAGTACTTC
TRBV11-2,TRBJ2-3,-,TRBD2,CASSFGLWRGGSADTDTQYF,TGTGCCAGCAGCTTTGGTTTATGGCGGGGGGGATCGGCCGATACAGATACGCAGTATTTT
TRBV12-3/TRBV12-4,TRBJ2-3,-,TRBD1,CASNRQGSTDTQYF,TGTGCCAGCAATAGACAGGGGTCCACAGATACGCAGTATTTT
TRBV13,TRBJ2-7,few,TRBD2,CASSLRTSGANEQYF,TGTGCCAGCAGCCTACGGACTAGCGGGGCAAACGAGCAGTACTTC
TRBV11-2,TRBJ2-1,-,TRBD2,CASSPPGLSFNEQFF,TGTGCCAGCAGCCCCCCGGGACTATCGTTTAATGAGCAGTTCTTC
TRBV20-1,TRBJ2-1,many,TRBD2,CSAYRGGEQFF,TGCAGTGCTTACCGGGGGGGTGAGCAGTTCTTC
TRBV29-1,TRBJ1-5,few,-,CSVGGVNQPQHF,TGCAGCGTTGGAGGAGTAAATCAGCCCCAGCATTTT
TRBV3-1,TRBJ1-4,-,-,CASSPLDGGNEKLFF,TGTGCCAGCAGCCCCCTGGATGGGGGGAATGAAAAACTGTTTTTT
TRBV20-1,TRBJ2-1,many,-,CSARPTGFLEFF,TGCAGTGCTAGGCCTACAGGGTTTTTGGAGTTCTTC
TRBV20-1,TRBJ1-5,-,TRBD1,CSARDSTGENSNQPQHF,TGCAGTGCTAGAGACTCGACAGGGGAGAACAGCAATCAGCCCCAGCATTTT
TRBV14,TRBJ2-4,few,TRBD1,CASSLGTGLAKNIQYF,TGTGCCAGCAGTCTTGGGACAGGGCTAGCCAAAAACATTCAGTACTTC
TRBV11-1,TRBJ2-1,few,TRBD1,CASTDRGGYNEQFF,TGTGCCAGCACAGACAGGGGTGGCTACAATGAGCAGTTCTTC